The 18 T cell receptor beta chains given below trace back to one sample, sequenced in a study of blood T cell repertoires in COVID-19. Only in-frame clones appear in the TCRdb table, and some are missing; sequencing was by immunoSEQ multiplex PCR. This table holds 140,000 to 150,000 clones, around 84% found once. Input material: PBMCs or T cells enriched from blood (not recorded which). These receptors came from a woman in her 50s who had been exposed to COVID-19.

The chain is built from TRBV7-2 and TRBJ2-7, with 11 bases aligning to TRBD1. The J segment lost 7 bases and the V segment lost 5 bases, leaving 13 bases of the junction unmatched. Germline V gene sequence: CDR1 SGHTA, CDR2 FQGNSA. The CDR3 runs 16 residues. The CDR3 sequence: CASSNFQDRGRREQYF. CDR3 coding DNA: TGTGCCAGCAGCAATTTCCAGGACAGGGGGCGACGTGAGCAGTACTTC.

The V gene is TRBV7-9, the J gene TRBJ1-5; D is uncertain. Germline values: CDR1 SEHNR, CDR2 FQNEAQ (reference sequence). There are 14 residues in the CDR3. V was trimmed by 5 bases and J by 4 bases, leaving 12 bases between them. The CDR3 region has the DNA TGTGCCAGCAGCCCAAGCACCGCAAATCAGCCCCAGCATTTT. It is translated as CASSPSTANQPQHF.

This clone was observed once. The chain uses TRBV7-2 and TRBJ1-1; 7 bases are shared with TRBD1. The V gene end was trimmed by 4 bases and the J gene end by 2 bases; junction bases not matched to a gene: 4. The CDR3 runs 14 residues. In germline, CDR1 is SGHTA, CDR2 FQGNSA. This chain's CDR3 is CASSYRGGNTEAFF. CDR3 bases: TGTGCCAGCAGCTACAGGGGAGGAAACACTGAAGCTTTCTTT.

The gene calls are TRBV5-1 and TRBJ1-2, with 7 bases lining up with TRBD1. V trimming: 6 bases; J trimming: 4 bases; junction bases outside the gene matches: 12. Per germline, CDR1 SGHRS and CDR2 YFSETQ. The CDR3 has 15 residues. CDR3 protein: CASTLEPGQAYGYTF. The DNA for the CDR3 is TGCGCCAGCACCCTTGAACCCGGACAGGCCTATGGCTACACCTTC. Full variable domain (rest looked up from reference TRBV5-1 and TRBJ1-2): KAGVTQTPRYLIKTRGQQVTLSCSPISGHRSVSWYQQTPGQGLQFLFEYFSETQRNKGNFPGRFSGRQFSNSRSEMNVSTLELGDSALYLCASTLEPGQAYGYTFGSGTRLTVV.

This sequence joins TRBV6-6 and TRBJ2-2; a weak D match, TRBD2 (6 bases). The CDR3 loop spans 15 amino acids. Between the trimmed V and J ends, which lost 2 bases and 2 bases, there was a span of 9 bases. The V gene's germline CDR1 is MNHNY and CDR2 SVGAGI (reference sequence). For the CDR3, the DNA is TGTGCCAGCAGTTACCACGGGAGTAACACCGGGGAGCTGTTTTTT. Amino acids: CASSYHGSNTGELFF.

This clone was found a few times. The rearrangement links TRBV19 to TRBJ2-3; D possibly corresponds to TRBD2 (5 bases). The germline V and J ends were trimmed by 6 bases and 5 bases, with 12 bases remaining between them. Germline assignment: CDR1 LNHDA and CDR2 SQIVND (reference sequence). The CDR3 length is 13 residues. The CDR3 DNA sequence: TGTGCCAGTAGCCCGACGGGGTTAGATACGCAGTATTTT. Translating it yields CASSPTGLDTQYF.

The chain joins TRBV2 to TRBJ2-1; 15 bases match TRBD2. V shed 7 bases and J 6 bases; nucleotides not matched to a gene: 4. Germline V CDR1 and CDR2: SNHLY, FYNNEI. CDR3 length: 15 residues. The CDR3 bases are TGTGCCAGCAATGGACTAGCGGGAGGGGGCAATGAGCAGTTCTTC. Translating it yields CASNGLAGGGNEQFF.

The CDR3 sequence: CASSQGLPYSYEQYF. DNA for the CDR3: TGTGCCAGCAGCCAGGGCCTCCCCTACTCCTACGAGCAGTACTTC. V and J are TRBV5-4 and TRBJ2-7; the D gene is possibly TRBD1 (5 bases). The CDR3 extends over 15 amino acids. Germline values: CDR1 SGHNT, CDR2 YYREEE (reference sequence). V lost 4 bases and J lost 0, with 14 bases in between. The full variable domain, in which reference TRBV5-4 and TRBJ2-7 provide the parts outside the CDR3, is ETGVTQSPTHLIKTRGQQVTLRCSSQSGHNTVSWYQQALGQGPQFIFQYYREEENGRGNFPPRFSGLQFPNYSSELNVNALELDDSALYLCASSQGLPYSYEQYFGPGTRLTVT.

The rearrangement uses TRBV5-1 and TRBJ1-1; 8 positions match TRBD1. The CDR3 has 15 amino acids. Germline CDR1 SGHRS, CDR2 YFSETQ. V was clipped by 4 bases and J by 5 bases; unmatched bases: 10. The CDR3 nucleotides read TGCGCCAGCAGCAGCCCGACAGGGGTGGGGACTGAAGCTTTCTTT. As protein: CASSSPTGVGTEAFF.

The chain uses TRBV6-5 and TRBJ2-7; D is perhaps TRBD2 (5 bases). The CDR3 is 14 amino acids. With 3 bases removed from V and 4 bases from J, the gap between germline ends came to 13 bases. The germline CDR1 and CDR2 sequences are MNHEY and SVGAGI. In nucleotides, the CDR3 is TGTGCCAGCAGTTATGAGGGCCGGAGGTACGAGCAGTACTTC. Protein sequence: CASSYEGRRYEQYF.

The J gene is TRBJ1-5, the V gene TRBV4-1; the D is unclear. Trimming pared 4 bases from V and 6 bases from J, leaving 13 bases between. The CDR3 covers 14 residues. CDR1 and CDR2 (germline): MGHRA, YSYEKL. The CDR3 here is CASSPHTASQPQHF. Here the CDR3 DNA reads TGCGCCAGCAGCCCTCACACAGCCAGTCAGCCCCAGCATTTT.

The chain is built from TRBV19 and TRBJ1-3, with a tentative D call TRBD1 (6 bases). The CDR3 consists of 15 residues. Germline lookup yields CDR1 LNHDA and CDR2 SQIVND (reference sequence). V lost 6 bases, J lost 0 bases, and 12 bases lay in between. The CDR3 loop is CASSPDRSSGNTIYF. CDR3 sequence (DNA): TGTGCCAGTAGCCCAGACAGGAGCTCTGGAAACACCATATATTTT.

The rearrangement joins TRBV6-5 to TRBJ2-3, with 8 bases matching TRBD2. The CDR3 is 14 residues long. Per the germline V gene, CDR1 is MNHEY and CDR2 is SVGAGI. V lost 8 bases, J lost 2 bases, and 6 bases stayed unmatched. CDR3 in DNA: TGTGCCAGCGCTAGCGGGCCAAACACAGATACGCAGTATTTT. As protein: CASASGPNTDTQYF.

This clone was recorded many times. The J gene is TRBJ2-1, the V gene TRBV3-1 (or the pseudogene TRBV3-2), with TRBD2 as a possible D gene (7 bases). The CDR3 length is 17 residues. Trimming stripped 0 bases from V and 2 bases from J, with 14 bases between. Per the germline V gene, CDR1 is LGHDT and CDR2 is YNNKEL (reference sequence). The CDR3 coding sequence is TGTGCCAGCAGCCAAGACCGGGGGGCCAGGACCTACAATGAGCAGTTCTTC. Its translation: CASSQDRGARTYNEQFF.

This chain links TRBV21-1 with TRBJ2-7; TRBD1, the table's D call, lacks a check against the DNA. TRBV21-1 represents a pseudogene. The CDR3 consists of 16 residues. CDR3 in DNA: TGTGCCAGCAGCAAAGTCACAGGGCCTAAGGTCTACGAGCAGTACTTC. It specifies CASSKVTGPKVYEQYF.

The chain combines TRBV7-2 with TRBJ1-2; D is unclear. Trimming removed 3 bases from V and 6 bases from J, with 14 bases in between. Per the germline V gene, CDR1 is SGHTA and CDR2 is FQGNSA. The CDR3 contains 14 residues. The CDR3 sequence: CASSFSAGANGYTF. CDR3 coding DNA: TGTGCCAGCAGCTTTTCAGCAGGCGCAAATGGCTACACCTTC.

This chain connects TRBV5-8 to TRBJ2-5; 9 bases are shared with TRBD1. After removal of 3 bases from V and 1 base from J, the junction contained 7 bases not matched to a gene. This CDR3 region has 16 residues. Germline CDR1 SGHTS, CDR2 YDEGEE. The chain's CDR3 is CASSWGTGLSQETQYF. DNA of the CDR3: TGTGCCAGCAGCTGGGGGACAGGGTTGTCCCAAGAGACCCAGTACTTC. The whole variable domain, remainder taken from reference TRBV5-8 and TRBJ2-5, is EAGVTQSPTHLIKTRGQQATLRCSPISGHTSVYWYQQALGLGLQFLLWYDEGEERNRGNFPPRFSGRQFPNYSSELNVNALELEDSALYLCASSWGTGLSQETQYFGPGTRLLVL.

This clone was counted a single time. The V call is TRBV5-4, the J call TRBJ1-1, with D hard to call. Germline V gene sequence: CDR1 SGHNT, CDR2 YYREEE (reference sequence). This CDR3 has 16 amino acids. Trimming stripped 4 bases from V and 0 bases from J, with 16 bases between. The CDR3 bases are TGTGCCAGCAGCCCGGAGAGTCGGTCCATGAACACTGAAGCTTTCTTT. It encodes CASSPESRSMNTEAFF.